These 7 T cell receptor beta chains were all obtained from the same sample, sequenced in a study of T cell responses to AZD1222 COVID-19 vaccine. TCRdb keeps only in-frame clones here, not all; method: immunoSEQ multiplex PCR. The sample comprises around 64,000 clones, roughly 85% of which are singletons, and 5.5% to 8% rests with the top ten. Material: peripheral blood, obtained 28 days after the second AZD1222 dose. The receptors originated from an adult who received the AZD1222 COVID-19 vaccine.

V and J are TRBV4-3 and TRBJ2-7, with D maybe TRBD1 (6 bases). The germline V and J ends were trimmed by 0 bases and 7 bases, with 16 bases remaining between them. The CDR3 extends over 15 amino acids. CDR1 and CDR2 (germline): LGHNA, YSLEER. The CDR3 DNA reads TGCGCCAGCAGCCAAGATGGACAGCCGAATGTTGAGCAGTACTTC. This encodes CASSQDGQPNVEQYF.

The DNA for the CDR3 is TGTGCCAGCAGTTACCCCGACAGGGGGCAAGGCACAGATACGCAGTATTTT. Residues: CASSYPDRGQGTDTQYF. The J gene is TRBJ2-3, the V gene TRBV6-2 or TRBV6-3; 10 nucleotides align to TRBD1. After removal of 2 bases from V and 1 base from J, the junction contained 6 bases not matched to a gene. Germline V lookup: CDR1 MNHEY, CDR2 SVGEGT. This CDR3 comprises 17 residues.

The sample holds a few counts of this clone. The chain employs TRBV27 and TRBJ2-5, with 13 nucleotides matching TRBD2. The CDR3 runs 17 residues. Trimming removed 5 bases from V and 5 bases from J; junction bases left unmatched: 11. Germline V gene data show CDR1 as MNHEY and CDR2 as SMNVEV (reference sequence). The CDR3 bases are TGTGCCAGCAGTCCTCTAGAGACTAGCGGGGGGATCGAGACCCAGTACTTC. Translating gives CASSPLETSGGIETQYF.

The rearrangement links TRBV19 to TRBJ2-1, with 7 bases lining up with TRBD1. The germline gives CDR1 LNHDA, CDR2 SQIVND (reference sequence). The V segment lost 7 bases and the J segment 6 bases; nucleotides outside the gene matches: 9. The CDR3 length is 14 residues. Written as DNA, the CDR3 is TGTGCCAGTACCCGAGTGGCAGGGGGCAATGAGCAGTTCTTC. This encodes CASTRVAGGNEQFF. The full variable domain, completed using reference TRBV19 and TRBJ2-1, is DGGITQSPKYLFRKEGQNVTLSCEQNLNHDAMYWYRQDPGQGLRLIYYSQIVNDFQKGDIAEGYSVSREKKESFPLTVTSAQKNPTAFYLCASTRVAGGNEQFFGPGTRLTVL.

The chain employs TRBV6-2 or TRBV6-3 and TRBJ1-2; D uncertain. V lost 2 bases and J 0 bases, leaving 10 bases between the germline ends. The CDR3 is made up of 15 amino acids. Germline CDR1 is MNHEY and CDR2 is SVGEGT. The CDR3 DNA reads as TGTGCCAGCAGTTACGTGGCAGAGCCTAACTATGGCTACACCTTC. Protein product: CASSYVAEPNYGYTF.

The chain couples TRBV6-1 to TRBJ2-4, with D perhaps TRBD2 (6 bases). This CDR3 has 17 amino acids. Germline V lookup: CDR1 MNHNS, CDR2 SASEGT. Between the trimmed V and J ends, which lost 4 bases and 0 bases, there was a span of 16 bases. Here the CDR3 DNA reads TGTGCCAGCAGTGGTCTGTGGGGGGTAGGAGCCAAAAACATTCAGTACTTC. It encodes CASSGLWGVGAKNIQYF.

V and J are TRBV19 and TRBJ1-6; D gene ambiguous. Trimming shortened V by 9 bases and J by 10 bases, and 19 bases separated the two germline ends. The CDR3 loop spans 14 amino acids. The V gene's germline CDR1 is LNHDA and CDR2 SQIVND (reference sequence). Written as DNA, the CDR3 is TGTGCCAGCTGCTTTTCCCCCAGCGGGTCACCCCTCCACTTT. Translation: CASCFSPSGSPLHF.